This T cell receptor beta chain came from a study of blood T cell repertoires in COVID-19. As for the study in general: Samples representing acute and convalescent COVID-19 were sourced from the United States, Italy and Spain.

In terms of age and location, participants ranged from about 18 to 100 years and lived in about 25 US areas. Either two negative PCRs, clearance, or symptom resolution qualified Cohort 3 donors as recovered. As processed by the authors: Reference gene primer amplification gave nucleated cell count estimates. The assay was immunoSEQ multiplex PCR, and TCRdb's table has in-frame clones only and misses some. V and J calls and clone size follow that table, whereas D and trimming were derived from the DNA. The sample carries approximately 280,000 clones, nearly 90% recorded once. Sequencing was performed on PBMCs or T cells enriched from blood (not recorded which). This receptor was taken from a woman aged 55-69 years who had recovered from COVID-19.

CDR3 amino acids: CASTPDRAGHEQYF. The CDR3 DNA follows: TGTGCCAGCACCCCAGACAGGGCTGGCCACGAGCAGTACTTC. The chain is built from TRBV5-4 and TRBJ2-7; 7 positions agree with TRBD1. Trimming at V came to 6 bases and at J to 5 bases, leaving 11 bases not matched to a gene. Looked up from germline, CDR1 is SGHNT and CDR2 is YYREEE (reference sequence). This CDR3 contains 14 residues.